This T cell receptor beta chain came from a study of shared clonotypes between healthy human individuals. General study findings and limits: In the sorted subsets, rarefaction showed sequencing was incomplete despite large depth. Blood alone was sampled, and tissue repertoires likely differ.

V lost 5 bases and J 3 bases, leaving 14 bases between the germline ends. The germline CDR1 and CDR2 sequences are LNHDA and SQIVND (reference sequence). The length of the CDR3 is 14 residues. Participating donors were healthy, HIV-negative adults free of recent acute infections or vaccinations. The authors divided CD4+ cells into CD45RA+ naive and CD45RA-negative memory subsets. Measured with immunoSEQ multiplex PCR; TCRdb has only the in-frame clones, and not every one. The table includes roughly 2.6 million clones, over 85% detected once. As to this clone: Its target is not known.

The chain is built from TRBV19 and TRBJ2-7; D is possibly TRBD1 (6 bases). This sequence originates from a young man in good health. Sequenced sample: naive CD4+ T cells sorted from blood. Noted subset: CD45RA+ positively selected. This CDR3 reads CASSSPGTNYEQYF. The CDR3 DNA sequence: TGTGCCAGTAGTTCTCCCGGGACAAACTACGAGCAGTACTTC.